Below, 10 T cell receptor beta chains from the same sample are listed, as sequenced in a study of T cell repertoires in cytomegalovirus infection (dated by TCRdb to about 2019). Their antigen targets remain unknown. The sample's treatment or condition label, in plain terms: in vitro stimulation with specific CMV peptide epitopes to enrich CMV-specific T cells. Instrument used: Illumina HiSeq 1500. Through fastp at Q25 and MiXCR, TCRdb rebuilt clones from the public reads, retaining in-frame beta chains. Rows with a matching CDR3 protein are joined into one entry that keeps the most common DNA and genes. For this sample there are around 230,000 distinct CDR3 sequences; about 39% appear just once. The ten largest clonotypes hold roughly three fifths of the sample. Sequences were derived from CD8+ T cells from cultured PBMCs, sampled from culture after CMV antigen stimulation. The origin of the receptors is a human donor in good health (CMV status not recorded). Some clones in this sample may be carry-over from other donors' samples.

This clonotype was detected once. The chain joins TRBV15 to TRBJ2-7; no reliable D call. Germline V gives CDR1 LNHNV, CDR2 YYDKDF (reference sequence). V lost 0 bases and J lost 5, with 5 bases in between. The CDR3 loop spans 12 amino acids. CDR3 sequence: CATSRDGNEQYF. The CDR3 DNA is TGTGCCACCAGCAGAGATGGAAACGAGCAGTACTTC.

This clonotype turned up a few times. The rearrangement links TRBV27 to TRBJ2-3, with 13 bases matching TRBD2. The trim removed 6 bases at V and 3 bases at J, leaving 6 bases unmatched. Germline CDR1 is MNHEY and CDR2 is SMNVEV (reference sequence). CDR3 length: 16 residues. CDR3 nucleotides: TGTGCCAGCAGCGCCCGGACTAGCGGGAGTACAGATACGCAGTATTTT. Protein sequence: CASSARTSGSTDTQYF.

This clonotype has only a few counts. The V gene is TRBV12-3 or TRBV12-4, the J gene TRBJ2-1; D might be TRBD1 (6 bases). The V end lost 6 bases, the J end lost 0 bases, and 18 bases lay between the germline ends. The CDR3 has 17 residues. Written as DNA, the CDR3 is TGTGCCAGCAGCCCCACCGGGACACCTTACTCCTACAATGAGCAGTTCTTC. Amino acids: CASSPTGTPYSYNEQFF.

This chain links TRBV19 with TRBJ1-5; unclear D gene. The CDR3 has 14 amino acids. V dropped 9 bases and J dropped 1 base, with 13 bases sitting between them. Looked up from germline, CDR1 is LNHDA and CDR2 is SQIVND (reference sequence). CDR3: CASRRVGSNQPQHF. The DNA for the CDR3 is TGTGCCAGCCGACGAGTAGGGAGCAATCAGCCCCAGCATTTT.

This clonotype has ten or more counts. The V gene is TRBV7-2, the J gene TRBJ2-3, with TRBD1 as a possible D gene (6 bases). The V end lost 1 base, the J end lost 2 bases, and 10 bases lay between the germline ends. CDR1 SGHTA and CDR2 FQGNSA come from the germline V gene. The CDR3 is 15 residues long. CDR3 in amino acids: CASSLDRTATDTQYF. Here the CDR3 DNA reads TGTGCCAGCAGCTTAGATAGGACAGCCACAGATACGCAGTATTTT.

The rearrangement links TRBV12-3 or TRBV12-4 to TRBJ1-5, with D possibly matching TRBD1 (5 bases). The CDR3 contains 16 residues. V lost 1 base and J 9 bases, leaving 19 bases between the germline ends. DNA of the CDR3: TGTGCCAGCAGTTTAGAGGCGACCAGGGTGGTAAGGCCCCAGCATTTT. It specifies CASSLEATRVVRPQHF.

This CDR3 is CASSLEALSYEQYF. The DNA of the CDR3 is TGTGCCAGCAGCTTAGAGGCACTATCCTACGAGCAGTACTTC. The chain links TRBV7-9 to TRBJ2-7, with D unresolved. This CDR3 has 14 amino acids. The ends were cut back, 1 base at V and 1 base at J, with 8 bases in the middle. Per the germline V gene, CDR1 is SEHNR and CDR2 is FQNEAQ (reference sequence). The entire variable domain, with the rest obtained from reference TRBV7-9 and TRBJ2-7, is as follows: DTGVSQNPRHKITKRGQNVTFRCDPISEHNRLYWYRQTLGQGPEFLTYFQNEAQLEKSRLLSDRFSAERPKGSFSTLEIQRTEQGDSAMYLCASSLEALSYEQYFGPGTRLTVT.

This clonotype was seen a few times. The rearrangement uses TRBV4-2 and TRBJ2-2; D is ambiguous. Germline CDR1 reads LGHNA; CDR2 reads YNFKEQ. The CDR3 consists of 15 residues. V lost 1 base, J lost 3 bases, and 9 bases lay in between. CDR3 amino acids: CASSQGPLDTGELFF. CDR3 coding DNA: TGTGCCAGCAGCCAAGGACCCCTTGACACCGGGGAGCTGTTTTTT.

V usage is TRBV20-1 and J usage is TRBJ2-1; 11 bases are shared with TRBD2. Germline values: CDR1 DFQATT, CDR2 SNEGSKA (reference sequence). The CDR3 length is 16 residues. V lost 3 bases and J lost 5; bases outside the gene matches: 9. The CDR3: CSARPPLAGGNNEQFF. CDR3 in DNA: TGCAGTGCTAGGCCCCCATTAGCGGGGGGGAACAATGAGCAGTTCTTC.

This clonotype appeared many times. The chain combines TRBV7-4 with TRBJ1-1; 8 nucleotides agree with TRBD1. Germline loops: CDR1 SGHVT, CDR2 SQSDAQ. The CDR3 contains 15 residues. Trimming removed 5 bases from V and 6 bases from J; junction bases left unmatched: 11. The CDR3 region has the DNA TGTGCCAGCAGCCCCGGACAGGGAGAGTTGGCTGAAGCTTTCTTT. It codes for CASSPGQGELAEAFF.